The TCR beta chain under discussion was sequenced for a study of OX40 agonist ivuxolimab in advanced cancers. Produced via immunoSEQ multiplex PCR; TCRdb's table is partial and in-frame only. The sample lists under 85,000 clones, about 87% occurring once. V was clipped by 6 bases and J by 4 bases, with 7 bases between them. The CDR3 consists of 11 residues. Germline values: CDR1 MNHEY, CDR2 SVGAGI. The clonotype was recovered from an adult with an advanced solid tumor such as melanoma, head and neck, liver or kidney cancer. Source: CD4+ or CD8+ T cells sorted from blood, taken in a trial of the OX40 agonist ivuxolimab. This chain links TRBV6-5 with TRBJ2-7, with unresolved D. The CDR3, as DNA: TGTGCCAGCAGCAAGCTTTACGAGCAGTACTTC. This encodes CASSKLYEQYF.